The 18 T cell receptor beta chains below all came from one sample that was sequenced in a study of blood T cell repertoires in COVID-19. Clones were read by immunoSEQ multiplex PCR, and TCRdb kept only the in-frame ones, dropping some. The sample lists over 85,000 clones; approximately 82% were seen once. The sample consisted of peripheral blood. Source of these receptors: a woman older than 75 with acute or convalescent COVID-19.

This chain uses TRBV4-3 with TRBJ1-2; 10 positions match TRBD1. Unmatched junction bases numbered 7, after V lost 0 bases and J lost 6 bases. Germline CDR1 is LGHNA and CDR2 is YSLEER. The CDR3 is made up of 16 amino acids. The CDR3 reads CASSQDLRQGADGYTF. In DNA, the CDR3 is TGCGCCAGCAGCCAAGATCTAAGACAGGGGGCGGATGGCTACACCTTC.

This chain links TRBV7-9 with TRBJ2-3; the D gene is possibly TRBD2 (7 bases). Germline assignment: CDR1 SEHNR and CDR2 FQNEAQ (reference sequence). This CDR3 has 15 amino acids. V was trimmed by 6 bases and J by 2 bases, leaving 15 bases between them. The CDR3 DNA sequence: TGTGCCAGCAGTCCCGAGGGGGGGATCACAGATACGCAGTATTTT. Protein: CASSPEGGITDTQYF.

The chain carries TRBV29-1 and TRBJ2-1; 7 bases map to TRBD1. The trim removed 2 bases at V and 7 bases at J, leaving 8 bases unmatched. Germline values: CDR1 SQVTM, CDR2 ANQGSEA. This CDR3 is built from 14 residues. CDR3 sequence reads: CSVERGGFLNEQFF. The CDR3 DNA sequence: TGCAGCGTTGAACGAGGGGGCTTCTTGAATGAGCAGTTCTTC.

This clone was counted a few times. The chain has TRBV6-2 or TRBV6-3 and TRBJ2-7, with 10 bases identical to TRBD1. The V gene's germline CDR1 is MNHEY and CDR2 SVGEGT. The CDR3 contains 16 residues. Losses at the gene ends were 2 bases for V and 2 bases for J; bases not matched to a gene: 6. The CDR3 DNA is TGTGCCAGCAGTTACGTTTTGGGACAGGGGCCCTACGAGCAGTACTTC. Amino acid sequence: CASSYVLGQGPYEQYF.

The chain joins TRBV5-4 to TRBJ2-2, with 14 positions matching TRBD2. Germline trimming cut 0 bases from V and 10 bases from J; bases unmatched to any gene: 2. The CDR3 covers 15 residues. CDR1 and CDR2 from the germline V gene are SGHNT and YYREEE (reference sequence). This CDR3 reads CASSLGLAGGEELFF. In nucleotides, the CDR3 is TGTGCCAGCAGCTTGGGACTAGCGGGAGGGGAGGAGCTGTTTTTT.

This chain links TRBV7-3 with TRBJ2-3, with D possibly TRBD1 on 6 matching bases. This CDR3 has 13 residues. CDR1 and CDR2 (germline): SGHTA, FQGTGA. The V and J ends lost 3 bases and 6 bases respectively, with 10 bases between them. CDR3 nucleotide sequence: TGTGCCAGCAGCTTTGGGGGCCTGGATACGCAGTATTTT. Translation gives CASSFGGLDTQYF. Variable domain in full (rest from reference TRBV7-3 and TRBJ2-3): GAGVSQTPSNKVTEKGKYVELRCDPISGHTALYWYRQSLGQGPEFLIYFQGTGAADDSGLPNDRFFAVRPEGSVSTLKIQRTERGDSAVYLCASSFGGLDTQYFGPGTRLTVL.

This chain joins TRBV5-1 and TRBJ1-2; TRBD1 is a possible D gene (6 bases). V was cut by 0 bases and J by 4 bases, with 13 bases left in between. Germline V gene lookup returns CDR1 SGHRS and CDR2 YFSETQ. This CDR3 has 15 residues. The chain's CDR3 is CASSLARGPSYGYTF. The CDR3 DNA reads as TGCGCCAGCAGCTTGGCCAGGGGACCAAGCTATGGCTACACCTTC.

The chain links TRBV4-3 to TRBJ2-2; maybe TRBD1 (5 bases). CDR1 is LGHNA, CDR2 YSLEER, per germline. Trimming shortened V by 4 bases and J by 1 base, and 19 bases separated the two germline ends. The CDR3 extends over 18 amino acids. The CDR3, as DNA: TGCGCCAGCAGCCCCCAACCCCCAGGGTTGGGGAACACCGGGGAGCTGTTTTTT. Its translation: CASSPQPPGLGNTGELFF.

The chain recombines TRBV12-3 or TRBV12-4 with TRBJ2-3; 8 nucleotides align to TRBD2. The CDR3 runs 12 residues. V dropped 5 bases and J dropped 5; count of bases not matched to a gene: 0. In DNA form, the CDR3 reads TGTGCCAGCAGTGCGGGAGGAGATACGCAGTATTTT. Amino acids: CASSAGGDTQYF.

This clone was observed once. The chain carries TRBV5-1 and TRBJ2-7; TRBD2 agrees at 12 bases. Germline CDR1 reads SGHRS; CDR2 reads YFSETQ. V lost 4 bases to trimming and J lost 4 bases; unmatched junction nucleotides: 9. There are 16 residues in the CDR3. The CDR3 loop is CASSPPASGRGYEQYF. The CDR3 nucleotides are TGCGCCAGCAGCCCCCCGGCTAGCGGGAGGGGTTACGAGCAGTACTTC.

V is TRBV27 and J is TRBJ2-1; 9 bases map to TRBD2. V lost 5 bases and J lost 7; bases outside the gene matches: 12. The CDR3 length is 16 residues. CDR1 MNHEY and CDR2 SMNVEV come from the germline V gene (reference sequence). In nucleotides, the CDR3 is TGTGCCAGCAGTATGACTAGCGGTAGCCCTTTGAATGAGCAGTTCTTC. Protein sequence: CASSMTSGSPLNEQFF.

In this sample, this clone turned up a few times. The chain links TRBV30 to TRBJ2-2; maybe TRBD1 (6 bases). The CDR3 covers 16 residues. Germline V lookup: CDR1 GTSNPN, CDR2 SVGIG (reference sequence). Trimming shortened V by 0 bases and J by 5 bases, and 16 bases separated the two germline ends. The CDR3 DNA is TGTGCCTGGAGTGTGTTTCGGTTCCAGGGGACCGGGGAGCTGTTTTTT. Translation: CAWSVFRFQGTGELFF.

This chain joins TRBV20-1 and TRBJ2-5; TRBD2 aligns across 12 bases. CDR3 length: 17 residues. Looked up from germline, CDR1 is DFQATT and CDR2 is SNEGSKA (reference sequence). Germline trimming cut 3 bases from V and 2 bases from J; bases unmatched to any gene: 10. The CDR3 loop is CSASALAGGPGQETQYF. Written as DNA, the CDR3 is TGCAGTGCTAGTGCGCTAGCGGGGGGGCCGGGGCAAGAGACCCAGTACTTC.

This clone was seen only a few times. The CDR3 DNA sequence: TGTGCCAGCAGCTTAGCGGCAGGCCCCTCCTACGAGCAGTACTTC. It is translated as CASSLAAGPSYEQYF. The chain couples TRBV7-8 to TRBJ2-7; D gene uncertain. V shed 0 bases and J shed 0 bases, with 9 bases lying between them. The CDR3 runs to 15 residues. Per germline, CDR1 SGHVS and CDR2 FQNEAQ.

This chain links TRBV27 with TRBJ2-5; D is unresolved. This CDR3 has 13 amino acids. The germline CDR1 and CDR2 sequences are MNHEY and SMNVEV (reference sequence). V lost 5 bases, J lost 6 bases, and 13 bases lay in between. CDR3 sequence: CASSPNFEKTQYF. The CDR3 coding sequence is TGTGCCAGCAGTCCCAATTTTGAGAAGACCCAGTACTTC.

The chain has TRBV3-1 (or the pseudogene TRBV3-2) and TRBJ1-2; D is possibly TRBD1 (5 bases). This CDR3 is built from 14 residues. CDR1 and CDR2 (germline): LGHDT, YNNKEL (reference sequence). The V and J ends lost 4 bases and 6 bases respectively, with 15 bases between them. This CDR3 reads CASSLRDRGNGYTF. CDR3 DNA sequence: TGTGCCAGCAGCCTACGGGACCGCGGGAATGGCTACACCTTC.

CDR3 loop: CATATGGNYGYTF. The DNA for the CDR3 is TGTGCCACTGCGACAGGGGGCAACTATGGCTACACCTTC. The gene calls are TRBV7-9 and TRBJ1-2; TRBD1 matches at 10 bases. CDR3 size: 13 residues. The junction had 4 bases not matched to a gene; V was cut back by 10 bases and J by 2 bases. The germline CDR1 and CDR2 sequences are SEHNR and FQNEAQ (reference sequence).

In its sample, this clone was seen a few times. This chain links TRBV29-1 with TRBJ1-2; no clear D. The length of the CDR3 is 10 residues. Deletions cut 3 bases from V and 4 bases from J, with 3 bases between. Germline CDR1 and CDR2: SQVTM and ANQGSEA. CDR3 amino acids: CSVDSYGYTF. CDR3 in DNA: TGCAGCGTTGACAGCTATGGCTACACCTTC.